Listed below are T cell receptor beta chains from one sample, sequenced in a study of control samples from healthy donors and cancer patients. Repertoires were generated with immunoSEQ multiplex PCR, while TCRdb's copy carries only in-frame clones and drops some. This table holds over 110,000 clones, around 85% found once. Sequenced material: blood. These receptors came from a young woman in good health. Each CDR3 is given with its conserved first and last residue. Each record gives: clone size, J gene, D gene, V gene, CDR3 DNA, CDR3 protein. A D gene is named only where the DNA matches it firmly. Where a row states a size, it is once, few, many or the class of an expanded clone; other rows omit it.

once	TRBJ2-3	.	TRBV5-4	TGTGCCAGCAGCTTGCGGCAGGAGGGTACGCAGTATTTT	CASSLRQEGTQYF
.	TRBJ1-2	TRBD1	TRBV7-2	TGTGCCAGCCCAAGACAGGGTCCCTATGGCTACACCTTC	CASPRQGPYGYTF
.	TRBJ1-4	.	TRBV19	TGTGCCAGTAAGACAGACACTAATGAAAAACTGTTTTTT	CASKTDTNEKLFF
.	TRBJ2-1	.	TRBV2	TGTGCCAGCAGTGAAACGACCGAGCAGTTCTTC	CASSETTEQFF
.	TRBJ1-2	.	TRBV3-1/TRBV3-2	TGTGCCAGCAGCCAAGAAATGACACCGAACTATGGCTACACCTTC	CASSQEMTPNYGYTF
.	TRBJ1-1	TRBD1	TRBV30	TGTGCCTGGAGGGGACAGATGAACACTGAAGCTTTCTTT	CAWRGQMNTEAFF
.	TRBJ2-3	.	TRBV7-9	TGTGCCATCTCCGCGAGAGCGGAAAGCACAGATACGCAGTATTTT	CAISARAESTDTQYF
.	TRBJ2-2	TRBD1	TRBV28	TGTGCCAGCAGTTCCCGGGACAGCCCGACCGGGGAGCTGTTTTTT	CASSSRDSPTGELFF
few	TRBJ2-1	TRBD2	TRBV4-2	TGTGCCAGCAGCCCCGAGGGAGCGGGAGGTTACAATGAGCAGTTCTTC	CASSPEGAGGYNEQFF
.	TRBJ2-2	.	TRBV28	TGTGCCAGCAGGTCCACCGGGGAGCTGTTTTTT	CASRSTGELFF
.	TRBJ1-2	TRBD1	TRBV6-5	TGTGCCAGCAATACCCGACAGGGGGCGGCAGGCTACACCTTC	CASNTRQGAAGYTF
.	TRBJ2-1	TRBD2	TRBV29-1	TGCAGCGTTGCGGGGATAGCGGGAGGGTTGAAGTTCTTC	CSVAGIAGGLKFF
.	TRBJ2-2	.	TRBV3-1/TRBV3-2	TGTGCCAGCAGCCAAGATACTAGAGCGGGCACCGGGGAGCTGTTTTTT	CASSQDTRAGTGELFF
.	TRBJ2-1	.	TRBV7-2	TGTGCCAGCAGCTTAGGCAGGAACAATGAGCAGTTCTTC	CASSLGRNNEQFF
few	TRBJ2-1	.	TRBV5-1	TGCGCCAGCAGTCCGGGGACATACAATGAGCAGTTCTTC	CASSPGTYNEQFF
.	TRBJ1-2	TRBD1	TRBV19	TGTGCCAGTAGTATAACGGGACAGCCTAACTATGGCTACACCTTC	CASSITGQPNYGYTF
few	TRBJ1-2	.	TRBV27	TGTGCCAGCAGTTTAGGCGGTAGAGGCTACACCTTC	CASSLGGRGYTF
.	TRBJ1-1	.	TRBV7-8	TGTGCCAGCAGCGGGGCGGCCACGAACACTGAAGCTTTCTTT	CASSGAATNTEAFF
.	TRBJ2-2	TRBD2	TRBV5-1	TGCGCCAGCAGCTTGATGGGACTAGCTCCCGGGGAGCTGTTTTTT	CASSLMGLAPGELFF
.	TRBJ2-7	.	TRBV6-5	TGTGCCAGCAGTTACTCGCAGGGGGGGTACGAGCAGTACTTC	CASSYSQGGYEQYF
once	TRBJ2-1	.	TRBV19	TGTGCCAGTAGTATGGGGTCAAGCTCCTACAATGAGCAGTTCTTC	CASSMGSSSYNEQFF
.	TRBJ1-2	.	TRBV12-3/TRBV12-4	TGTGCCAGCAGCGGACAGTCGCATGGCTACACCTTC	CASSGQSHGYTF
.	TRBJ1-1	.	TRBV5-1	TGCGCCAGCAGCTTGCCTTCCGGGGGCACTGAAGCTTTCTTT	CASSLPSGGTEAFF
.	TRBJ2-7	.	TRBV5-1	TGCGCCAGCAGCCTCGACACGGTCTCCTACGAGCAGTACTTC	CASSLDTVSYEQYF
.	TRBJ2-2	TRBD2	TRBV25-1	TGTGCCAGCAGTGCGGGACTAGCGGGACTGACGAACACCGGGGAGCTGTTTTTT	CASSAGLAGLTNTGELFF
.	TRBJ2-1	TRBD1	TRBV19	TGTGCCAGTAGCCGGACAGGGGGAAACAATGAGCAGTTCTTC	CASSRTGGNNEQFF
.	TRBJ2-1	TRBD1	TRBV9	TGTGCCAGCAGCCCAACCCCGGGACAGGGGCGACCGACCTTAAGCTCCTACAATGAGCAGTTCTTC	CASSPTPGQGRPTLSSYNEQFF
.	TRBJ1-5	.	TRBV18	TGTGCCAGCTCACTCGACAGGTTGGGGAGCAATCAGCCCCAGCATTTT	CASSLDRLGSNQPQHF
.	TRBJ1-1	.	TRBV6-5	TGTGCCAGCAGTTACTCCGCGCCCGCTGAAGCTTTCTTT	CASSYSAPAEAFF
.	TRBJ2-1	TRBD2	TRBV11-2	TGTGCCAGCAGCTTAGCCGGGACTAGCGGGATGGGGGGTGAGCAGTTCTTC	CASSLAGTSGMGGEQFF
.	TRBJ2-3	TRBD2	TRBV7-6	TGTGCCAGCAGCTTACGATCACTAGCGGGAAACACAGATACGCAGTATTTT	CASSLRSLAGNTDTQYF
.	TRBJ2-3	.	TRBV3-1/TRBV3-2	TGTGCCAGCAGCCTATCAGGGGTGACAGATACGCAGTATTTT	CASSLSGVTDTQYF